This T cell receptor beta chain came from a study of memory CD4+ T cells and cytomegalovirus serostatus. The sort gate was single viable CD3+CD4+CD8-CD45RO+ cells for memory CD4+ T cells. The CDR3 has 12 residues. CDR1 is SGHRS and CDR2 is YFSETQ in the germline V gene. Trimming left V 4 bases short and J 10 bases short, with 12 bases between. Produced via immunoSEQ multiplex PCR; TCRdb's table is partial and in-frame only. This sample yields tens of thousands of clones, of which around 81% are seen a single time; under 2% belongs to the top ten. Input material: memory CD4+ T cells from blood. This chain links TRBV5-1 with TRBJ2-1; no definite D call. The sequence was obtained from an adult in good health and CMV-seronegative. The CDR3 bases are TGCGCCAGCAGCCCAAATATGGGGGAGCAGTTCTTC. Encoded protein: CASSPNMGEQFF.